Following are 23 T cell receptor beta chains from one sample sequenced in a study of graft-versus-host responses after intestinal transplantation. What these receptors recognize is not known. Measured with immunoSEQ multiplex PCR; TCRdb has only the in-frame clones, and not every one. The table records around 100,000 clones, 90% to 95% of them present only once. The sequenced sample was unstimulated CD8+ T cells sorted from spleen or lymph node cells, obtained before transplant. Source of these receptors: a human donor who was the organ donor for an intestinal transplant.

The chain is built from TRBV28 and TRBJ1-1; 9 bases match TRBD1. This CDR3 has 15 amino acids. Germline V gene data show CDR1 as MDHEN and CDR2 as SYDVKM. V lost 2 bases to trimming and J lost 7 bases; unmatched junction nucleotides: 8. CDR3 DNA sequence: TGTGCCAGCAGTTTACCTGGGACAGGGCTGGATGAAGCTTTCTTT. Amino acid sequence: CASSLPGTGLDEAFF.

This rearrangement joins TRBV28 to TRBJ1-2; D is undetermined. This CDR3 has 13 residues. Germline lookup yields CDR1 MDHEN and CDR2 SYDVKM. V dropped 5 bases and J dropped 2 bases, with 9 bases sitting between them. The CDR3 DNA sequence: TGTGCCAGCAGTGTGAGGGTGAACTATGGCTACACCTTC. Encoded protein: CASSVRVNYGYTF.

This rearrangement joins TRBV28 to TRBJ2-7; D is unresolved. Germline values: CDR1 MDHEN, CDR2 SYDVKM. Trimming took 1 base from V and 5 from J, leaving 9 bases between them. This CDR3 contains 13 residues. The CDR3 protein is CASSLYRRHEQYF. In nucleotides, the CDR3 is TGTGCCAGCAGTTTATATCGCAGGCACGAGCAGTACTTC.

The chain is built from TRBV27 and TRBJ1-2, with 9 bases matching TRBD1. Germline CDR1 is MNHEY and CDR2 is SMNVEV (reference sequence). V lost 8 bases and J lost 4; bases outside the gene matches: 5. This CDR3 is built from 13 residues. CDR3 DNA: TGTGCCAGCGGGGAGACAGGGGGCTATGGCTACACCTTC. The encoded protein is CASGETGGYGYTF.

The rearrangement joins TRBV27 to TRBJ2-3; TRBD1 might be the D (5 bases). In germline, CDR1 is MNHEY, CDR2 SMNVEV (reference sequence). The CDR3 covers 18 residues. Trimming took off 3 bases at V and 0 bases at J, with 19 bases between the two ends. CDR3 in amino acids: CASSFRAALPLSTDTQYF. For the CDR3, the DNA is TGTGCCAGCAGTTTCAGGGCCGCACTGCCTCTTAGCACAGATACGCAGTATTTT.

The CDR3 nucleotides read TGTGCCATCAGTAGGTCAGGGACTGGAAACACCATATATTTT. Residues: CAISRSGTGNTIYF. The chain uses TRBV10-3 and TRBJ1-3; D may be TRBD1 (5 bases). Germline V gene sequence: CDR1 ENHRY, CDR2 SYGVKD. The CDR3 runs 14 residues. Trimming left V 5 bases short and J 2 bases short, with 10 bases between.

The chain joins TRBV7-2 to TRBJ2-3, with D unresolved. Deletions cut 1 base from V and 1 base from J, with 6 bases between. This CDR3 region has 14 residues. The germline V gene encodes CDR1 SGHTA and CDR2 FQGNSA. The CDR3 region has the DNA TGTGCCAGCAGCTTAGGAATTGGCACAGATACGCAGTATTTT. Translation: CASSLGIGTDTQYF.

CDR3 DNA: TGTGCCAGCAGCTCAACAGGGGGCCTCTCCTACGAGCAGTACTTC. It translates to CASSSTGGLSYEQYF. The chain combines TRBV7-2 with TRBJ2-7, with 9 nucleotides matching TRBD1. V lost 4 bases and J lost 0; bases outside the gene matches: 4. Germline CDR1 SGHTA, CDR2 FQGNSA. The CDR3 contains 15 residues.

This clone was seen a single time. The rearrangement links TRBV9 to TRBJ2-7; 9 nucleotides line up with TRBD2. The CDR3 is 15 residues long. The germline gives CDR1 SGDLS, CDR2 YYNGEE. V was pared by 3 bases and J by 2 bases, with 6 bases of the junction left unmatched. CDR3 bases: TGTGCCAGCAGCGCTAGCGGGGCTACCACCTACGAGCAGTACTTC. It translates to CASSASGATTYEQYF.

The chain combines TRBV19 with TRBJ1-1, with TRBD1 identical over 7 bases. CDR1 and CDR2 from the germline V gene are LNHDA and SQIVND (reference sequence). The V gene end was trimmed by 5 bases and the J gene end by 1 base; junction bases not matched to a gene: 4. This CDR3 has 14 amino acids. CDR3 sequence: CASSPWTGNTEAFF. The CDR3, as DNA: TGTGCCAGTAGTCCATGGACAGGGAACACTGAAGCTTTCTTT.

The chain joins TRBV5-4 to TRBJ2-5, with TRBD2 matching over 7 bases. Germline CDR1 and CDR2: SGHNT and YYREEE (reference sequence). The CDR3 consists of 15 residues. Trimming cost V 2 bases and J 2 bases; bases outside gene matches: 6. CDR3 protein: CASSFGGGLQETQYF. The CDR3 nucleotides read TGTGCCAGCAGCTTTGGGGGGGGATTACAAGAGACCCAGTACTTC.

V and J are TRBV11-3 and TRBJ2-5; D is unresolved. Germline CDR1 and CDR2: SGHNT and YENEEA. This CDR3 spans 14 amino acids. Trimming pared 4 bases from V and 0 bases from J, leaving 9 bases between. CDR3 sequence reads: CASSSMEYQETQYF. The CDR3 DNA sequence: TGTGCCAGCAGCTCAATGGAGTACCAAGAGACCCAGTACTTC.

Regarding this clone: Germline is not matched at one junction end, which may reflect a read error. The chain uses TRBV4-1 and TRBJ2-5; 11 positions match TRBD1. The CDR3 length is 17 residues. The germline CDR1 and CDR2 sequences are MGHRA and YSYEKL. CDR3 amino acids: CACSHEPGQGERETQYF. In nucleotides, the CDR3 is TGCGCCTGCAGCCACGAACCGGGACAGGGGGAGAGAGAGACCCAGTACTTC.

In nucleotides, the CDR3 is TGTGCCAGCAGCCCGCTGTCGGACGGCTCCTACGAGCAGTACTTC. It yields the protein CASSPLSDGSYEQYF. The chain joins TRBV7-2 to TRBJ2-7; D is ambiguous. With 5 bases removed from V and 0 bases from J, the gap between germline ends came to 14 bases. The germline CDR1 and CDR2 sequences are SGHTA and FQGNSA. The CDR3 runs to 15 residues.

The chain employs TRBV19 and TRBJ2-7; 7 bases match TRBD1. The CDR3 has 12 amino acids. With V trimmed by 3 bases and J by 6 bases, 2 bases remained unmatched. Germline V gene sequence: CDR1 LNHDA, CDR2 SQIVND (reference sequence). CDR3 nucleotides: TGTGCCAGTAGTATGTCAGGGGGCGAGCAGTACTTC. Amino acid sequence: CASSMSGGEQYF.

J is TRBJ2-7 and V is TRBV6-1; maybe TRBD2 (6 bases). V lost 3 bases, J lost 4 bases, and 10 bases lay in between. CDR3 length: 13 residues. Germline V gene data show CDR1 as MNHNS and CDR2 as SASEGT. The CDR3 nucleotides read TGTGCCAGCAGTGATGGGGACTTTTACGAGCAGTACTTC. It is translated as CASSDGDFYEQYF.

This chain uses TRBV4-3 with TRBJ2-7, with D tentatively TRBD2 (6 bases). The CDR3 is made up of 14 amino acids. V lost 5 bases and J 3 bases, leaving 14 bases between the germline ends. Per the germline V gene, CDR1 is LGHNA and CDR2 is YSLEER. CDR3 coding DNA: TGCGCCAGCAGCGTCGACCTGGAGGGCTACGAGCAGTACTTC. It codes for CASSVDLEGYEQYF.

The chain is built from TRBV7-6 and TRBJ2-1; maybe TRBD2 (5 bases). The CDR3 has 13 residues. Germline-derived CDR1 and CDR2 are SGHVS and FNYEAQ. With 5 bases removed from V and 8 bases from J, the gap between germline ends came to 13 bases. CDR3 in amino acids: CASSLIGGDEQFF. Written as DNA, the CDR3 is TGTGCCAGCAGCCTTATTGGAGGCGATGAGCAGTTCTTC.

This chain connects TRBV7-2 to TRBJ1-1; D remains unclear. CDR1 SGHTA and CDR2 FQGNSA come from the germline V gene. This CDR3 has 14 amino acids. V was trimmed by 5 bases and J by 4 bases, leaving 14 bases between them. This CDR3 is CASSLRRERTEAFF. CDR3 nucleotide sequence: TGTGCCAGCAGCCTCCGGCGCGAACGCACTGAAGCTTTCTTT.

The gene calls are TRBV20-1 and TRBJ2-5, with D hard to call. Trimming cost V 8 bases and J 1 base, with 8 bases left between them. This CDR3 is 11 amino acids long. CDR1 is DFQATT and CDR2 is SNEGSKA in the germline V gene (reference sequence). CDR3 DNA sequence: TGCAGTCGGACGGCCCAAGAGACCCAGTACTTC. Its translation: CSRTAQETQYF.

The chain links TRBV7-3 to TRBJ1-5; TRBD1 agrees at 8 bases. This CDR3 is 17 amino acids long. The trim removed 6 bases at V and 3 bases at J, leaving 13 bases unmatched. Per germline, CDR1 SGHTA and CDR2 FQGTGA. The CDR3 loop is CASSLAPGTGYNQPQHF. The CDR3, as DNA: TGTGCCAGCAGTTTAGCGCCCGGGACAGGCTACAATCAGCCCCAGCATTTT.

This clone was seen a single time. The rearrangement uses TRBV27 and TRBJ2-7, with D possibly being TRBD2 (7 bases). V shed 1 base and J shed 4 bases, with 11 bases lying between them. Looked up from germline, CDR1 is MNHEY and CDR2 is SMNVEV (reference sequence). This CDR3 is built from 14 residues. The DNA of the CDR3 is TGTGCCAGCAGTTTATTTGGGGGGGCTTACGAGCAGTACTTC. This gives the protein CASSLFGGAYEQYF.

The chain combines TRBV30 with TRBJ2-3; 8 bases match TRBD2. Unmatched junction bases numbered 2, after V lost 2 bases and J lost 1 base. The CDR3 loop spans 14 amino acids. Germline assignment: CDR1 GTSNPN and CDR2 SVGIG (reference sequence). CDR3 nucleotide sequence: TGTGCCTGGAGTTCAGCGGGGGGCACAGATACGCAGTATTTT. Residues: CAWSSAGGTDTQYF.